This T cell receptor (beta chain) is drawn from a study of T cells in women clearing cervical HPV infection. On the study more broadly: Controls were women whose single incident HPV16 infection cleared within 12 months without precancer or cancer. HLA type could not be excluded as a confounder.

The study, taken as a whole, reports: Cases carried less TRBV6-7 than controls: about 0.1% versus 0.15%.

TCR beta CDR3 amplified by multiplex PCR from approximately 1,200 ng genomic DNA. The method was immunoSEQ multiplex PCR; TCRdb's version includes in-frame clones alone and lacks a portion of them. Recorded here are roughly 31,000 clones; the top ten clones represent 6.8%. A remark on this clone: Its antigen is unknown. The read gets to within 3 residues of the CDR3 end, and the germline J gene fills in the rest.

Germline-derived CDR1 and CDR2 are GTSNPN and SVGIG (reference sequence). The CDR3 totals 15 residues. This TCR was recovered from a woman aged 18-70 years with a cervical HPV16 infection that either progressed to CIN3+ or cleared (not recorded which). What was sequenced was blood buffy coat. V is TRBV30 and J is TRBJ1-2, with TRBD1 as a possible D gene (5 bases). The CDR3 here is CAWTRGLADTDTYTF. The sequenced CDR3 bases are TGTGCCTGGACGCGGGGACTAGCAGATACAGATACC.